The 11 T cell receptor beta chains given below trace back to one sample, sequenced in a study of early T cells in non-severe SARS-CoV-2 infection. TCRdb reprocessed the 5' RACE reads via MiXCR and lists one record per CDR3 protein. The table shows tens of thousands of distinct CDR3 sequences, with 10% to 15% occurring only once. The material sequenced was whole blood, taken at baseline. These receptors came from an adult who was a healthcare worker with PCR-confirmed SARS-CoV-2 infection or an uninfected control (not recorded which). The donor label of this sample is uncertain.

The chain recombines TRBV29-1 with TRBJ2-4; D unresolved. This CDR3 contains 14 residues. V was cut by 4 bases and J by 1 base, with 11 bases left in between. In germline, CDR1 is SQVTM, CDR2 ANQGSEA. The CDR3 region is CSVVGLKAKNIQYF. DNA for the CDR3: TGCAGCGTTGTGGGGTTGAAGGCCAAAAACATTCAGTACTTC.

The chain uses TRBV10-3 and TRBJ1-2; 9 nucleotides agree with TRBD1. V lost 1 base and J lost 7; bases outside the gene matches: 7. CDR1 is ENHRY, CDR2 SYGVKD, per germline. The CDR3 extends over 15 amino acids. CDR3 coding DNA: TGTGCCATCAGTGAGTTAGGGACAGGGACCGCTGGCTACACCTTC. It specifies CAISELGTGTAGYTF.

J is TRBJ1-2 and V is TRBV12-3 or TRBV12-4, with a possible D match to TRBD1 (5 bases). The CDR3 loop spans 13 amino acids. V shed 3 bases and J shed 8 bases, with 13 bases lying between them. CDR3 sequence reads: CASSLAGNGGYTF. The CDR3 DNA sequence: TGTGCCAGCAGTTTGGCAGGGAATGGGGGCTACACCTTC.

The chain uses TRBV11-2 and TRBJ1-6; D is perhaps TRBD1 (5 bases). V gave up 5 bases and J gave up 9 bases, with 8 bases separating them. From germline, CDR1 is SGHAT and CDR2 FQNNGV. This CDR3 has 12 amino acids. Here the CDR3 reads CASSQRGSPLHF. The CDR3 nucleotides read TGTGCCAGCAGCCAAAGGGGTTCACCCCTCCACTTT.

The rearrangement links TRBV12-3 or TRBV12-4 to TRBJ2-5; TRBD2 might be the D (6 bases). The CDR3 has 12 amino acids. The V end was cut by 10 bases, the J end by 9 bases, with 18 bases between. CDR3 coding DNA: TGTGCCACCCAGTTTGGGGGGTCGGCCCAGTACTTC. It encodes CATQFGGSAQYF.

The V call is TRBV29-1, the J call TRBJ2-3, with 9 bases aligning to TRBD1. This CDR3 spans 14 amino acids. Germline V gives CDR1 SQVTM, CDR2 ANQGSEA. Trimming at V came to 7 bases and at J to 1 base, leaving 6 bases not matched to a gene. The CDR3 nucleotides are TGCAGCGCAAGGACAGGGGATGGCACAGATACGCAGTATTTT. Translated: CSARTGDGTDTQYF.

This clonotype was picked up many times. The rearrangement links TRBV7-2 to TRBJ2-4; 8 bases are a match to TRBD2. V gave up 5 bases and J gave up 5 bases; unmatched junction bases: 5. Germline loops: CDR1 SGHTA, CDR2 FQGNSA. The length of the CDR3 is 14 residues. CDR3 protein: CASSDTGGENIQYF. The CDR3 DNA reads TGTGCCAGCAGCGACACCGGGGGGGAAAACATTCAGTACTTC.

The CDR3 sequence is CASSLNYRPSSGANVLTF. CDR3 nucleotide sequence: TGTGCCAGCAGCTTAAATTATCGGCCGAGCTCTGGGGCCAACGTCCTGACTTTC. The V and J genes are TRBV7-4 and TRBJ2-6; D gene uncertain. This CDR3 contains 18 residues. Trimming pared 2 bases from V and 0 bases from J, leaving 14 bases between. Germline lookup yields CDR1 SGHVT and CDR2 SQSDAQ.

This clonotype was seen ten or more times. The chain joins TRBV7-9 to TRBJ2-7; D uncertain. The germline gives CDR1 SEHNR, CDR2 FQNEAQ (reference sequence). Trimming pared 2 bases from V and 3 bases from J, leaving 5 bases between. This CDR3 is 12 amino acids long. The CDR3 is CASSLTNYEQYF. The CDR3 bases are TGTGCCAGCAGCTTAACCAACTACGAGCAGTACTTC. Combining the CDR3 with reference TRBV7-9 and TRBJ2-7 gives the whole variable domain DTGVSQNPRHKITKRGQNVTFRCDPISEHNRLYWYRQTLGQGPEFLTYFQNEAQLEKSRLLSDRFSAERPKGSFSTLEIQRTEQGDSAMYLCASSLTNYEQYFGPGTRLTVT.

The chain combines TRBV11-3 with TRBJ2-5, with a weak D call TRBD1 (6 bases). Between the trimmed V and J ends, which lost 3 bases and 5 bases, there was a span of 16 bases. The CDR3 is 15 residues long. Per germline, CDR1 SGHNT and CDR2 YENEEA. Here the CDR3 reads CASSFRDTGWETQYF. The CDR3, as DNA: TGTGCCAGCAGCTTCCGGGACACTGGGTGGGAGACCCAGTACTTC.

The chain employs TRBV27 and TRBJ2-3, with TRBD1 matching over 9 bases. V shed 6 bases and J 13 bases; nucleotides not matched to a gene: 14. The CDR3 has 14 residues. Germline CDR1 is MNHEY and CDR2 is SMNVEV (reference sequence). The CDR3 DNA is TGTGCCAGCAGGGCCGGGACAGGGCCCACGTTGGAGTATTTT. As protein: CASRAGTGPTLEYF.